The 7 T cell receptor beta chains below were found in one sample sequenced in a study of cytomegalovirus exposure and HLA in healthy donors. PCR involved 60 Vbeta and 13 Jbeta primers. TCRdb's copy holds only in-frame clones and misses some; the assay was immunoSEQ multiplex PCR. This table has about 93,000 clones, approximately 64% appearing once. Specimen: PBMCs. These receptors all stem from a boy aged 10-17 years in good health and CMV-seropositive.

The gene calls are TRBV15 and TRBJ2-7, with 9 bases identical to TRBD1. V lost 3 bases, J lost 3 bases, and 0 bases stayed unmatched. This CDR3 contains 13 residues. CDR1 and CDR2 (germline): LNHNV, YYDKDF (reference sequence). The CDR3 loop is CATSRDRGYEQYF. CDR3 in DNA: TGTGCCACCAGCAGGGACAGGGGCTACGAGCAGTACTTC.

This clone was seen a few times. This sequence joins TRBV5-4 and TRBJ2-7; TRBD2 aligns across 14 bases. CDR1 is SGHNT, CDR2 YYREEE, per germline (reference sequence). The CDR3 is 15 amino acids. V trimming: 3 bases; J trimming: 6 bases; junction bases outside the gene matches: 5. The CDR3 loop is CASSSRLAGGSEQYF. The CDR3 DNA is TGTGCCAGCAGCTCAAGACTAGCGGGAGGGTCCGAGCAGTACTTC.

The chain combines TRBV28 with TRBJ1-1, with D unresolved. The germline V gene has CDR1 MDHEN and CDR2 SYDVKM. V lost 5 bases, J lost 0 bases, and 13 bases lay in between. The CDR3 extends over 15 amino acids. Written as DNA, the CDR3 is TGTGCCAGCAGTAAGATGACGGGTATGAACACTGAAGCTTTCTTT. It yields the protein CASSKMTGMNTEAFF.

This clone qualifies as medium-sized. The CDR3 coding sequence is TGTGCCAGCAGCGCTAACTGGGGACAGGAAAAACTGTTTTTT. Its protein is CASSANWGQEKLFF. This sequence joins TRBV9 and TRBJ1-4; the match to TRBD1 covers 7 bases. Losses at the gene ends were 3 bases for V and 8 bases for J; bases not matched to a gene: 7. Looked up from germline, CDR1 is SGDLS and CDR2 is YYNGEE. The CDR3 loop spans 14 amino acids.

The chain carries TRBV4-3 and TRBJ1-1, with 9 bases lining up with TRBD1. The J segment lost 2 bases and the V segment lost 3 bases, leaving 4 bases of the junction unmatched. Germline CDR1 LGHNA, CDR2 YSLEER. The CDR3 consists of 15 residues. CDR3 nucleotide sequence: TGCGCCAGCAGCCAGGGGACAGGGTACAACACTGAAGCTTTCTTT. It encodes CASSQGTGYNTEAFF.

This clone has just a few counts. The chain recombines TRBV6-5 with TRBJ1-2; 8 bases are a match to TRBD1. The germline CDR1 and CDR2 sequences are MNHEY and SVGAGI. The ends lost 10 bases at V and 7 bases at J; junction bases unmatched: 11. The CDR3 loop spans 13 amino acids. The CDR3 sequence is CAIAEQGARGYTF. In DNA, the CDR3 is TGTGCCATCGCTGAGCAGGGGGCGCGTGGCTACACCTTC.

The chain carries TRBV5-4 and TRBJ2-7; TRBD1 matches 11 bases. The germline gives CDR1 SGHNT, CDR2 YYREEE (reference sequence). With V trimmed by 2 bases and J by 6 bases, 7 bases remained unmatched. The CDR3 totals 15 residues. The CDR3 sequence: CASSFGQGARIEQYF. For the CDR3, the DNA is TGTGCCAGCAGCTTTGGACAGGGGGCACGGATCGAGCAGTACTTC.